The 21 T cell receptor beta chains listed next were all sequenced from one sample in a study of T cell responses to AZD1222 COVID-19 vaccine. The protocol was immunoSEQ multiplex PCR, while the TCRdb copy is restricted to in-frame clones and leaves out a portion. The repertoire consists of some 170,000 clones, with roughly 89% occurring once and the leading ten covering approximately 1.6%. Sequenced here: peripheral blood, sampled on day 0 of AZD1222 vaccination. These receptors all come from an adult in good health.

V is TRBV15 and J is TRBJ1-5; perhaps TRBD1 as D (5 bases). CDR3 length: 15 amino acids. The germline V and J ends were trimmed by 1 base and 6 bases, with 13 bases remaining between them. CDR1 is LNHNV and CDR2 is YYDKDF in the germline V gene (reference sequence). The CDR3 here is CATSRGGKDGQPQHF. DNA of the CDR3: TGTGCCACCAGCAGAGGGGGGAAGGATGGTCAGCCCCAGCATTTT. Using reference TRBV15 and TRBJ1-5 for the parts outside the CDR3, the full variable domain is DAMVIQNPRYQVTQFGKPVTLSCSQTLNHNVMYWYQQKSSQAPKLLFHYYDKDFNNEADTPDNFQSRRPNTSFCFLDIRSPGLGDTAMYLCATSRGGKDGQPQHFGDGTRLSIL.

This rearrangement joins TRBV9 to TRBJ1-6, with 9 nucleotides matching TRBD1. CDR1 is SGDLS, CDR2 YYNGEE, per germline. The V segment lost 3 bases and the J segment 6 bases; nucleotides outside the gene matches: 4. The CDR3 sequence is 15 residues long. The CDR3 DNA sequence: TGTGCCAGCAGCGCGGGACAGGGATTTAATTCACCCCTCCACTTT. Its protein is CASSAGQGFNSPLHF.

The CDR3 spells CASGFWGANEKLFF. For the CDR3, the DNA is TGTGCTAGTGGTTTTTGGGGGGCTAATGAAAAACTGTTTTTT. The chain has TRBV12-5 and TRBJ1-4, with a possible D match to TRBD1 (5 bases). This CDR3 spans 14 amino acids. Trimming removed 3 bases from V and 3 bases from J, with 8 bases in between. The germline V gene encodes CDR1 LGHNT and CDR2 FRNRAP.

This clone was seen once. Here the CDR3 DNA reads TGCGCCAGCAGCCACTCCGGGACAGGAGCCTACGAGCAGTACTTC. Its translation is CASSHSGTGAYEQYF. V is TRBV4-3 and J is TRBJ2-7, with TRBD1 identical over 8 bases. The CDR3 sequence is 15 residues long. Germline loops: CDR1 LGHNA, CDR2 YSLEER. The V gene end was trimmed by 3 bases and the J gene end by 2 bases; junction bases not matched to a gene: 6.

The gene calls are TRBV2 and TRBJ2-3; TRBD1 matches at 7 bases. J was trimmed by 2 bases and V by 9 bases; bases with no gene match: 8. CDR1 and CDR2 (germline): SNHLY, FYNNEI. The CDR3 runs to 14 residues. The CDR3 reads CASSRDRATDTQYF. CDR3 nucleotide sequence: TGTGCCAGTTCCCGGGACAGAGCCACAGATACGCAGTATTTT.

J is TRBJ2-2 and V is TRBV19; TRBD2 is a possible D gene (6 bases). CDR3 length: 17 residues. Per the germline V gene, CDR1 is LNHDA and CDR2 is SQIVND (reference sequence). Between the trimmed V and J ends, which lost 5 bases and 2 bases, there was a span of 18 bases. CDR3 DNA: TGTGCCAGTAGTGCCCGGGTCGGGAGAGGAAACACCGGGGAGCTGTTTTTT. Translating it yields CASSARVGRGNTGELFF. Based on the CDR3 plus reference TRBV19 and TRBJ2-2, the full variable domain is DGGITQSPKYLFRKEGQNVTLSCEQNLNHDAMYWYRQDPGQGLRLIYYSQIVNDFQKGDIAEGYSVSREKKESFPLTVTSAQKNPTAFYLCASSARVGRGNTGELFFGEGSRLTVL.

The rearrangement uses TRBV5-5 and TRBJ1-3; D may be TRBD1 (5 bases). CDR1 is SGHKS and CDR2 is YYEKEE in the germline V gene (reference sequence). This CDR3 has 12 residues. V was clipped by 4 bases and J by 9 bases, with 11 bases between them. The CDR3 region is CASSPQGTTIYF. The DNA of the CDR3 is TGTGCCAGCAGCCCCCAGGGTACCACCATATATTTT.

V gene TRBV28 combines with J gene TRBJ2-4; a weak D match, TRBD2 (6 bases). This CDR3 has 14 residues. V dropped 5 bases and J dropped 1 base, with 9 bases sitting between them. Germline V lookup: CDR1 MDHEN, CDR2 SYDVKM. CDR3 sequence (DNA): TGTGCCAGCAGTCCCCGGGAGGCCAAAAACATTCAGTACTTC. Residues: CASSPREAKNIQYF.

CDR3 coding DNA: TGTGCCTGGAGTTGGGGGAACAATGAGCAGTTCTTC. Encoded protein: CAWSWGNNEQFF. The chain has TRBV30 and TRBJ2-1; possibly TRBD1 or TRBD2 for D (5 bases each). CDR3 length equals 12 residues. V lost 2 bases and J lost 5, with 7 bases in between. Germline V gives CDR1 GTSNPN, CDR2 SVGIG (reference sequence).

CDR3 loop: CASSTDGAVTGELFF. In DNA form, the CDR3 reads TGTGCCAGCAGCACGGACGGAGCCGTCACCGGGGAGCTGTTTTTT. The V and J genes are TRBV9 and TRBJ2-2; D uncertain. V was shortened by 4 bases and J by 4 bases, with 14 bases between the two germline ends. CDR3 size: 15 residues. CDR1 is SGDLS and CDR2 is YYNGEE in the germline V gene.

This sequence joins TRBV3-1 (or the pseudogene TRBV3-2) and TRBJ1-1; 12 bases are a match to TRBD1. V lost 4 bases and J lost 11; bases outside the gene matches: 17. The V gene's germline CDR1 is LGHDT and CDR2 YNNKEL (reference sequence). The CDR3 totals 17 residues. The DNA for the CDR3 is TGTGCCAGCAGCCCCCCGGGCGGGACAGGGGGCAGGGGGTGGGCTTTCTTT. This gives the protein CASSPPGGTGGRGWAFF.

The V gene is TRBV27, the J gene TRBJ2-1; 8 bases agree with TRBD2. Looked up from germline, CDR1 is MNHEY and CDR2 is SMNVEV (reference sequence). This CDR3 spans 15 amino acids. J was trimmed by 1 base and V by 6 bases; bases with no gene match: 5. The CDR3 region has the DNA TGTGCCAGCAGGAGGACTAGCACGTCCTACAATGAGCAGTTCTTC. Protein sequence: CASRRTSTSYNEQFF.

This clone was recorded once. V and J are TRBV4-1 and TRBJ1-5; 8 nucleotides agree with TRBD1. Germline assignment: CDR1 MGHRA and CDR2 YSYEKL. CDR3 length: 16 residues. Trimming removed 1 base from V and 6 bases from J; junction bases left unmatched: 8. CDR3 nucleotides: TGCGCCAGCAGCCAAGCAGGGTCAGGGGGCCCTCAGCCCCAGCATTTT. As protein: CASSQAGSGGPQPQHF.

This chain connects TRBV19 to TRBJ1-3; D gene ambiguous. Germline loops: CDR1 LNHDA, CDR2 SQIVND (reference sequence). The CDR3 sequence is 13 residues long. Trimming removed 3 bases from V and 4 bases from J, with 7 bases in between. DNA of the CDR3: TGTGCCAGTAGTATCTCGGTCGGAAACACCATATATTTT. Amino acids: CASSISVGNTIYF.

The chain carries TRBV27 and TRBJ2-7; 7 nucleotides align to TRBD1. V shed 8 bases, J shed 6 bases, and the junction held 10 bases outside the gene matches. CDR3 length: 13 residues. Germline V gene lookup returns CDR1 MNHEY and CDR2 SMNVEV (reference sequence). CDR3 sequence: CASERRQGGEQYF. Written as DNA, the CDR3 is TGTGCCAGCGAGCGCCGACAGGGCGGCGAGCAGTACTTC.

The rearrangement joins TRBV5-1 to TRBJ2-7; 10 positions agree with TRBD2. The germline gives CDR1 SGHRS, CDR2 YFSETQ. Losses at the gene ends were 0 bases for V and 2 bases for J; bases not matched to a gene: 2. The CDR3 has 15 residues. Here the CDR3 DNA reads TGCGCCAGCAGCTTGGCAACTAGCGGGACCTACGAGCAGTACTTC. It specifies CASSLATSGTYEQYF.

The rearrangement joins TRBV6-1 to TRBJ1-6, with 7 bases fitting TRBD1. J lost 6 bases, V lost 1 base, and 6 bases had no gene match. Germline V gene sequence: CDR1 MNHNS, CDR2 SASEGT. This CDR3 comprises 16 residues. The CDR3, as DNA: TGTGCCAGCAGTGAAGTACCAGGGGGTGGTAATTCACCCCTCCACTTT. Encoded protein: CASSEVPGGGNSPLHF.

This sequence joins TRBV6-1 and TRBJ2-7, with 9 positions matching TRBD1. The junction had 8 bases not matched to a gene; V was cut back by 2 bases and J by 6 bases. Germline assignment: CDR1 MNHNS and CDR2 SASEGT. This CDR3 has 15 amino acids. CDR3 loop: CASSERGTGFVEQYF. The CDR3 nucleotides are TGTGCCAGCAGTGAAAGAGGGACAGGGTTTGTCGAGCAGTACTTC.

This clone has just one count. The chain employs TRBV18 and TRBJ2-6; TRBD1 agrees at 12 bases. The CDR3 covers 18 residues. Trimming removed 0 bases from V and 4 bases from J; junction bases left unmatched: 4. CDR1 KGHSH and CDR2 LQKENI come from the germline V gene. The CDR3 protein is CASSPPGTGGLGANVLTF. CDR3 sequence (DNA): TGTGCCAGCTCACCACCTGGGACAGGGGGCTTAGGGGCCAACGTCCTGACTTTC.

This clone was seen a single time. This chain uses TRBV19 with TRBJ1-5, with D possibly matching TRBD1 (6 bases). CDR3 size: 13 residues. V was clipped by 6 bases and J by 6 bases, with 12 bases between them. CDR1 and CDR2 (germline): LNHDA, SQIVND (reference sequence). The CDR3 reads CASRRTAGQPQHF. The CDR3 region has the DNA TGTGCCAGTAGGCGGACAGCGGGTCAGCCCCAGCATTTT.

This chain links TRBV14 with TRBJ1-5, with D possibly TRBD1 on 5 matching bases. Germline loops: CDR1 SGHDN, CDR2 FVKESK. V lost 0 bases to trimming and J lost 16 bases, with 7 bases between them. This CDR3 spans 10 amino acids. In DNA form, the CDR3 reads TGTGCCAGCAGCCAAGACGGGGGACATTTT. Its translation: CASSQDGGHF.